The clone carrying this T cell receptor beta chain was counted once. This entry belongs to a study of radiotherapy plus CTLA-4 blockade in lung cancer. TCRdb's table, derived via immunoSEQ multiplex PCR, lists solely in-frame clones and lacks some. The repertoire holds some 49,000 clones, 70% to 90% seen once, with 25% to 35% in the top ten. This CDR3 is 17 amino acids long. The germline gives CDR1 SGDLS, CDR2 YYNGEE. Trimming took 3 bases from V and 2 from J; bases not matched to a gene: 8. This TCR was recovered from a human donor with non-small cell lung cancer whose response to radiotherapy plus ipilimumab could not be evaluated. The J gene is TRBJ2-3, the V gene TRBV9; the match to TRBD2 covers 11 bases. Here the sequenced sample was peripheral blood, taken from a patient treated with radiotherapy plus ipilimumab. The CDR3 nucleotides are TGTGCCAGCAGCGGTCGCGGACTAGCGGGCCTCACAGATACGCAGTATTTT. This encodes CASSGRGLAGLTDTQYF.